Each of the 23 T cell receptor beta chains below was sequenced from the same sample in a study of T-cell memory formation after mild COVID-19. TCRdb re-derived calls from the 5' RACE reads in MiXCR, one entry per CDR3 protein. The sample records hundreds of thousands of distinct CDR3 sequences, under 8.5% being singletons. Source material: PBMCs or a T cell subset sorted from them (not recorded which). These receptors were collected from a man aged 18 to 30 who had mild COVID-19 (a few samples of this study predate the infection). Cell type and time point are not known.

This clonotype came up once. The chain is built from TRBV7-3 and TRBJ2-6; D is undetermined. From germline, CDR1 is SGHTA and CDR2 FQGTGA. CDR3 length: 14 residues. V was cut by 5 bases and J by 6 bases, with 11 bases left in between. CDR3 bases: TGTGCCAGCAGCGCGTACTCCTCGGCCAACGTCCTGACTTTC. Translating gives CASSAYSSANVLTF.

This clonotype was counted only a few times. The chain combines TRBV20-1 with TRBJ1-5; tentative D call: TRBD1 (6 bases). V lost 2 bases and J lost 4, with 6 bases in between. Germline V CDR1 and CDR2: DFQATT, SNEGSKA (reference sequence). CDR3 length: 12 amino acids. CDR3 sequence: CSARQGNQPQHF. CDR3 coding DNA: TGCAGTGCTAGACAGGGGAATCAGCCCCAGCATTTT.

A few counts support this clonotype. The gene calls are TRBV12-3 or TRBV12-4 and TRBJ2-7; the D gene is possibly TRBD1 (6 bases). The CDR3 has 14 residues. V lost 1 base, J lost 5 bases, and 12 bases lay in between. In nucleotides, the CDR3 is TGTGCCAGCAGTTTAGTAGGGACATCCGACGAGCAGTACTTC. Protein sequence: CASSLVGTSDEQYF.

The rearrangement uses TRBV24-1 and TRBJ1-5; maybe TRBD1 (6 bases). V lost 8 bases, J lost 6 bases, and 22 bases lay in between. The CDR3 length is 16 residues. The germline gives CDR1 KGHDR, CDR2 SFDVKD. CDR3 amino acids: CATKRTDRYSVQPQHF. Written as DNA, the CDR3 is TGTGCCACCAAGAGGACAGATAGGTACTCGGTTCAGCCCCAGCATTTT.

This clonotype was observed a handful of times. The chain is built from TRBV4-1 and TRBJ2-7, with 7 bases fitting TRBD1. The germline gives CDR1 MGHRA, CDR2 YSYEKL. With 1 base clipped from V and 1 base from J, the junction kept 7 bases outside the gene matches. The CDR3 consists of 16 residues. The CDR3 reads CASSQASPGQSYEQYF. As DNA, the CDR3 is TGCGCCAGCAGCCAAGCATCTCCGGGACAGTCCTACGAGCAGTACTTC.

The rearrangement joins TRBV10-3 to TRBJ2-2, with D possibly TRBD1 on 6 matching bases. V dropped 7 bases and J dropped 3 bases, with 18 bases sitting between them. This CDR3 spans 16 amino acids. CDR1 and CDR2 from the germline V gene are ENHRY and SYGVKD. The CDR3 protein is CAITRGFRGDTGELFF. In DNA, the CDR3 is TGTGCCATCACTAGGGGCTTCAGGGGCGACACCGGGGAGCTGTTTTTT.

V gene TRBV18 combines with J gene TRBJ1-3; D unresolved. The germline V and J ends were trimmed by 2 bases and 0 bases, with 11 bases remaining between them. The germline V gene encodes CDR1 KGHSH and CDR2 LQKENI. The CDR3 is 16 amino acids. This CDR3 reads CASSPFDASSGNTIYF. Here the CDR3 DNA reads TGTGCCAGCTCACCATTTGACGCCAGCTCTGGAAACACCATATATTTT.

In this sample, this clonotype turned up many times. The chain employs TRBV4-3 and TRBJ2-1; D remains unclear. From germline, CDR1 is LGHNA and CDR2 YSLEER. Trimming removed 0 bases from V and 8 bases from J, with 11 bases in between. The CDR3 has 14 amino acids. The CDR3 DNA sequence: TGCGCCAGCAGCCAAGACGTAAGTTTCGATGAGCAGTTCTTC. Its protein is CASSQDVSFDEQFF.

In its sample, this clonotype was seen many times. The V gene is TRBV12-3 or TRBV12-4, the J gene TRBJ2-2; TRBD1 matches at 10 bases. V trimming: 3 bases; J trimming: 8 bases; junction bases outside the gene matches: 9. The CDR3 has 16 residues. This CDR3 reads CASSFGVTGGVGELFF. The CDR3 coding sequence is TGTGCCAGCAGTTTTGGCGTGACAGGGGGCGTTGGGGAGCTGTTTTTT.

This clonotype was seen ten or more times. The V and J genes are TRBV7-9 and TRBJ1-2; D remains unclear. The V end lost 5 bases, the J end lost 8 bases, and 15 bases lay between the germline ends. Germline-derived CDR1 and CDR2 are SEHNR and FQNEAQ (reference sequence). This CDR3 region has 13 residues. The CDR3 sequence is CASSVGRLEGYTF. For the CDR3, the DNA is TGTGCCAGCAGCGTCGGGAGGCTTGAGGGCTACACCTTC.

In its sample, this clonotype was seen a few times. The CDR3 protein is CASSSFGLNTGELFF. In DNA form, the CDR3 reads TGTGCCAGCAGCTCCTTTGGATTGAACACCGGGGAGCTGTTTTTT. This chain joins TRBV7-2 and TRBJ2-2; no clear D. Germline-derived CDR1 and CDR2 are SGHTA and FQGNSA. This CDR3 region has 15 residues. V lost 4 bases, J lost 1 base, and 10 bases lay in between.

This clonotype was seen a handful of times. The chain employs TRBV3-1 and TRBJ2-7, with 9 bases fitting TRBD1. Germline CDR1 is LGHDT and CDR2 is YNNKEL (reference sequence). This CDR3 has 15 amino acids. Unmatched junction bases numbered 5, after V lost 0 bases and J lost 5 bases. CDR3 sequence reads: CASSQDSTGGHEQYF. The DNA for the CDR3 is TGTGCCAGCAGCCAAGATTCCACAGGGGGCCACGAGCAGTACTTC.

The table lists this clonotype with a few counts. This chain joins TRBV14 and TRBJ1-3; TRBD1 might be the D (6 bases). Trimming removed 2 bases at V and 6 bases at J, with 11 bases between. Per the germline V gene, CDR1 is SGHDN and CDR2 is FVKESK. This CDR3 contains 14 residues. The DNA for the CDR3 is TGTGCCAGCAGCCAACCAGGGGCTGAAAACACCATATATTTT. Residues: CASSQPGAENTIYF.

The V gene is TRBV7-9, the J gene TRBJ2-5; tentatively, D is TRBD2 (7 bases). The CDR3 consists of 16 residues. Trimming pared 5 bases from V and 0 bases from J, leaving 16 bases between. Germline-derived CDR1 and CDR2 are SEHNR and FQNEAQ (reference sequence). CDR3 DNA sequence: TGTGCCAGCAGCCGGGTCCGGGGGGCGTACCAAGAGACCCAGTACTTC. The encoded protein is CASSRVRGAYQETQYF.

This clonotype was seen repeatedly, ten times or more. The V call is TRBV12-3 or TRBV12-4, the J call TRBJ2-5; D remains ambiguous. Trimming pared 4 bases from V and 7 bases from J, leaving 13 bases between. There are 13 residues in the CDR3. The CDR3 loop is CASSSAGYGTQYF. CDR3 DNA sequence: TGTGCCAGCAGTTCTGCCGGGTATGGGACCCAGTACTTC.

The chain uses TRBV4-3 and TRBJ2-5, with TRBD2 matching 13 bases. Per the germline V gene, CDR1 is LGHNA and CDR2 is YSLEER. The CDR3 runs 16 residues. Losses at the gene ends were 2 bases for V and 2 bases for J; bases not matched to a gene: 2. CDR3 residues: CASSQRTSGGQETQYF. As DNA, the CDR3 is TGCGCCAGCAGCCAAAGGACTAGCGGGGGTCAAGAGACCCAGTACTTC.

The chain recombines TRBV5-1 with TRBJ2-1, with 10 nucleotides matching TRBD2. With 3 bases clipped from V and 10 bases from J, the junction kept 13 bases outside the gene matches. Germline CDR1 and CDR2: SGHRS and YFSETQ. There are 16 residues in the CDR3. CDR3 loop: CASSSLAGGTRGEQFF. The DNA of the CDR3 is TGCGCCAGCAGCTCATTAGCGGGGGGTACCCGCGGGGAGCAGTTCTTC.

Here the CDR3 reads CASSEILAQPQHF. The CDR3 DNA reads TGTGCCAGCAGTGAAATTTTGGCTCAGCCCCAGCATTTT. J is TRBJ1-5 and V is TRBV6-1; no definite D call. This CDR3 has 13 residues. Trimming shortened V by 2 bases and J by 6 bases, and 8 bases separated the two germline ends. Looked up from germline, CDR1 is MNHNS and CDR2 is SASEGT.

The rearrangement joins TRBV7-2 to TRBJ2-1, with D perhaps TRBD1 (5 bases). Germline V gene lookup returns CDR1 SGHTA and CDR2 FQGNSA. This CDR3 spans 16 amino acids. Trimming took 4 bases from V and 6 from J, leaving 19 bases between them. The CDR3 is CASSSKSPGAFNEQFF. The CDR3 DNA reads TGTGCCAGCAGCTCGAAAAGTCCTGGGGCTTTCAATGAGCAGTTCTTC.

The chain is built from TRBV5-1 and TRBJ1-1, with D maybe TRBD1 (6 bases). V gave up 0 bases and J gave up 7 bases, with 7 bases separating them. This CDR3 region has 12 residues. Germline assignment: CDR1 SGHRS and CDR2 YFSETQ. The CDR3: CASSLEDSEAFF. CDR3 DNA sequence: TGCGCCAGCAGCTTGGAGGACAGTGAAGCTTTCTTT. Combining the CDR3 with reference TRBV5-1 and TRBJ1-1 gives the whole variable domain KAGVTQTPRYLIKTRGQQVTLSCSPISGHRSVSWYQQTPGQGLQFLFEYFSETQRNKGNFPGRFSGRQFSNSRSEMNVSTLELGDSALYLCASSLEDSEAFFGQGTRLTVV.

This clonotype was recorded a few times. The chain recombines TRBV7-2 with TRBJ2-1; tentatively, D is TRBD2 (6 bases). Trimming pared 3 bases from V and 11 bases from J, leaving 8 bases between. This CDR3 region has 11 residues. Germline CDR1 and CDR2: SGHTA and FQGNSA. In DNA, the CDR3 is TGTGCCAGCAGCTTGGACTACAAGCAGTTCTTC. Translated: CASSLDYKQFF.

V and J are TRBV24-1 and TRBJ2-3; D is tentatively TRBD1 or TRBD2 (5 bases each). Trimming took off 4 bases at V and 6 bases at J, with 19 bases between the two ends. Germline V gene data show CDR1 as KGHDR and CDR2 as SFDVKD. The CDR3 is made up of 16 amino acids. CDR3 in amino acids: CATSDPIIGAADTQYF. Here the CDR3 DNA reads TGTGCCACCAGTGACCCGATCATCGGGGCAGCGGATACGCAGTATTTT.

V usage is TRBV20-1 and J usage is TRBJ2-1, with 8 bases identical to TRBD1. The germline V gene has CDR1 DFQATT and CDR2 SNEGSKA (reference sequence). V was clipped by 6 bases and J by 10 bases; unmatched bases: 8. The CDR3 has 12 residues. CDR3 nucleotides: TGCAGTGCGAGTCGGGACAGGAGGGAGCAGTTCTTC. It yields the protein CSASRDRREQFF.